The 7 T cell receptor beta chains presented below share a single source sample, sequenced in a study of human T cells and chemical hapten exposure. Time point meaning: healthy volunteer bleed at 2 weeks. Unfractionated whole blood yielded total RNA. TCRdb used MiXCR to reprocess the RACE reads, holding one entry per CDR3 protein. The sample yields 30,000 to 35,000 distinct CDR3 sequences, 6.5% to 8.5% seen once. What was sequenced was whole blood. These receptors were taken from a human donor in good health. Some clones in this sample may be carry-over from other donors' samples.

This chain joins TRBV4-2 and TRBJ2-3; D unresolved. From germline, CDR1 is LGHNA and CDR2 YNFKEQ. The CDR3 runs 14 residues. V dropped 1 base and J dropped 0 bases, with 5 bases sitting between them. The CDR3 region has the DNA TGTGCCAGCAGCCAAGCTGGCAGCACAGATACGCAGTATTTT. Translating it yields CASSQAGSTDTQYF.

This chain links TRBV20-1 with TRBJ2-3, with 10 bases lining up with TRBD2. There are 15 residues in the CDR3. The trim removed 6 bases at V and 4 bases at J, leaving 10 bases unmatched. Germline V lookup: CDR1 DFQATT, CDR2 SNEGSKA (reference sequence). Here the CDR3 DNA reads TGCAGTGCGATCCCCCCTAGCGGGAGTGCAGATACGCAGTATTTT. Its protein is CSAIPPSGSADTQYF.

The chain carries TRBV6-5 and TRBJ1-5; D remains unclear. CDR3 length: 14 amino acids. Trimming shortened V by 5 bases and J by 1 base, and 9 bases separated the two germline ends. CDR1 MNHEY and CDR2 SVGAGI come from the germline V gene. CDR3 residues: CASSPSQSNQPQHF. The CDR3 coding sequence is TGTGCCAGCAGTCCCAGCCAGAGCAATCAGCCCCAGCATTTT.

This clonotype showed up many times. The V and J genes are TRBV6-1 and TRBJ1-3; no clear D. V was cut by 0 bases and J by 0 bases, with 6 bases left in between. This CDR3 has 15 amino acids. Germline V gives CDR1 MNHNS, CDR2 SASEGT. CDR3 sequence reads: CASSEASNSGNTIYF. The CDR3 bases are TGTGCCAGCAGTGAAGCTTCTAACTCTGGAAACACCATATATTTT.

This clonotype was seen more than once but under ten times. The CDR3: CASSLERVWTEAFF. CDR3 nucleotide sequence: TGTGCCAGCAGCTTAGAAAGGGTTTGGACTGAAGCTTTCTTT. The rearrangement joins TRBV7-8 to TRBJ1-1; D gene ambiguous. Trimming pared 1 base from V and 5 bases from J, leaving 11 bases between. The germline V gene has CDR1 SGHVS and CDR2 FQNEAQ. The CDR3 sequence is 14 residues long. Based on the CDR3 plus reference TRBV7-8 and TRBJ1-1, the full variable domain is GAGVSQSPRYKVAKRGQDVALRCDPISGHVSLFWYQQALGQGPEFLTYFQNEAQLDKSGLPSDRFFAERPEGSVSTLKIQRTQQEDSAVYLCASSLERVWTEAFFGQGTRLTVV.

Many counts were recorded for this clonotype. V gene TRBV5-5 combines with J gene TRBJ2-3, with TRBD1 matching over 12 bases. Germline CDR1 reads SGHKS; CDR2 reads YYEKEE (reference sequence). The CDR3 is made up of 18 amino acids. The V gene end was trimmed by 0 bases and the J gene end by 1 base; junction bases not matched to a gene: 6. CDR3 protein: CASSLVPGQGAGTDTQYF. The CDR3 DNA is TGTGCCAGCAGCTTGGTTCCGGGACAGGGGGCGGGCACAGATACGCAGTATTTT.

V and J are TRBV6-5 and TRBJ2-7, with D possibly matching TRBD2 (6 bases). Germline CDR1 reads MNHEY; CDR2 reads SVGAGI. V shed 8 bases and J shed 2 bases, with 13 bases lying between them. This CDR3 is built from 13 residues. The CDR3 DNA sequence: TGTGCCAGCGGCCGGGACTTGGCCTACGAGCAGTACTTC. Protein product: CASGRDLAYEQYF.